This is a list of T cell receptor beta chains from one sample in a study of blood T cell repertoires in COVID-19. Libraries were prepared by immunoSEQ multiplex PCR; TCRdb keeps only in-frame clonotypes and omits some of them. The sample has around 220,000 clones, 84% seen once. The specimen sequenced was PBMCs or T cells enriched from blood (not recorded which). These receptors came from a woman aged 40 to 55 who had recovered from COVID-19. Both conserved end residues are part of each CDR3. D genes are given only for firm matches. The size of a clone is reported for some rows only, either as once, few or many, or as a class for expanded clones.

CASSLLAGEQFF,TGTGCCAGCAGTCTACTAGCGGGTGAGCAGTTCTTC,-,TRBV28,TRBJ2-1,TRBD2
CSVEDPRGGFYGYTF,TGCAGCGTTGAAGATCCCCGGGGGGGGTTCTATGGCTACACCTTC,-,TRBV29-1,TRBJ1-2,-
CAWAQGAFIETQYF,TGTGCCTGGGCCCAGGGGGCTTTTATAGAGACCCAGTACTTC,-,TRBV30,TRBJ2-5,TRBD1
CASSLSGTGIYEQYF,TGTGCCAGCAGCTTAAGCGGGACAGGGATCTACGAGCAGTACTTC,once,TRBV7-3,TRBJ2-7,TRBD1
CASTGGGSLNTGELFF,TGTGCCAGCACCGGCGGGGGTTCCCTAAACACCGGGGAGCTGTTTTTT,-,TRBV27,TRBJ2-2,TRBD2
CASNNRRDQETQYF,TGTGCCAGTAATAACCGCAGGGACCAAGAGACCCAGTACTTC,once,TRBV2,TRBJ2-5,-
CASSRGVSGRAVDTQYF,TGTGCCAGCAGCAGGGGGGTTAGCGGGAGGGCCGTAGATACGCAGTATTTT,-,TRBV5-4,TRBJ2-3,TRBD2
CASSPGRDTDNEQFF,TGTGCCAGCTCACCAGGCCGGGACACAGACAATGAGCAGTTCTTC,-,TRBV18,TRBJ2-1,-
CASSQQGARTEAFF,TGTGCCAGCAGCCAGCAGGGGGCGCGCACTGAAGCTTTCTTT,-,TRBV3-1/TRBV3-2,TRBJ1-1,TRBD1
CASSPPVLPGLGPGEQYF,TGTGCCAGCTCACCACCCGTTCTCCCGGGACTAGGCCCAGGTGAGCAGTACTTC,-,TRBV18,TRBJ2-7,TRBD2
CAISPTSGRSTGELFF,TGTGCCATCAGCCCGACTAGCGGGAGAAGCACCGGGGAGCTGTTTTTT,-,TRBV10-3,TRBJ2-2,TRBD2
CASSEYTSGGNNEQFF,TGTGCCAGCAGTGAATATACAAGCGGGGGAAACAATGAGCAGTTCTTC,-,TRBV25-1,TRBJ2-1,TRBD2
CASSPSPDSRYGYTF,TGTGCCAGCAGCCCCTCTCCGGACAGCCGCTATGGCTACACCTTC,-,TRBV14,TRBJ1-2,-
CASSYETRYEKLFF,TGTGCCAGCAGTTACGAGACACGGTATGAAAAACTGTTTTTT,-,TRBV6-6,TRBJ1-4,-
CASVPGQSRGEAFF,TGTGCCAGCGTGCCGGGACAAAGTAGGGGAGAAGCTTTCTTT,-,TRBV6-6,TRBJ1-1,-
CSASSWGLGDTQYF,TGCAGTGCTAGTTCATGGGGCCTCGGGGATACGCAGTATTTT,-,TRBV20-1,TRBJ2-3,-
CASSWTGGRYEQYF,TGTGCCAGCAGTTGGACGGGAGGCCGCTACGAGCAGTACTTC,-,TRBV28,TRBJ2-7,TRBD2
CASSRNTGENTIYF,TGCGCCAGCAGCCGGAACACAGGGGAAAACACCATATATTTT,-,TRBV5-1,TRBJ1-3,TRBD1
CASSSTGGETQYF,TGTGCCAGCAGCTCGACAGGGGGAGAGACCCAGTACTTC,-,TRBV7-9,TRBJ2-5,TRBD1
CASSLSWRERGTGELFF,TGTGCCAGCAGTTTATCTTGGCGGGAGAGGGGCACCGGGGAGCTGTTTTTT,-,TRBV27,TRBJ2-2,TRBD2
CASSPTGPVEQFF,TGTGCCAGCAGTCCTACAGGGCCAGTCGAGCAGTTCTTC,once,TRBV27,TRBJ2-1,-
CASSIQGSETQYF,TGCGCCAGCAGCATACAGGGATCGGAGACCCAGTACTTC,-,TRBV5-1,TRBJ2-5,-
CASSVGVLAGDTQYF,TGTGCCAGCAGCGTAGGAGTTCTAGCGGGAGATACGCAGTATTTT,-,TRBV9,TRBJ2-3,TRBD2
CASSRNSPGAIRGYTF,TGTGCCAGCAGCCGCAATTCCCCAGGGGCGATTCGGGGCTACACCTTC,-,TRBV3-1/TRBV3-2,TRBJ1-2,-
CASKRGSNTEAFF,TGTGCCAGCAAGCGAGGCTCGAACACTGAAGCTTTCTTT,many,TRBV19,TRBJ1-1,-
CASSLAGGSQPQHF,TGTGCCAGCAGCTTAGCTGGGGGGAGCCAGCCCCAGCATTTT,-,TRBV11-2,TRBJ1-5,-
CASSLYRGGTSPLHF,TGTGCCAGCAGCTTGTACAGGGGAGGCACTTCACCCCTCCACTTT,-,TRBV5-4,TRBJ1-6,TRBD1
CASSLYPILVYSYNEQFF,TGTGCCAGCAGTTTATATCCAATCCTAGTTTACTCCTACAATGAGCAGTTCTTC,-,TRBV27,TRBJ2-1,-
CASSRDRGGGTEAFF,TGTGCCAGCTCGCGCGACAGGGGAGGTGGCACTGAAGCTTTCTTT,-,TRBV18,TRBJ1-1,TRBD1
CASSLSRLNEQFF,TGTGCCAGCAGCTTATCCCGTCTCAATGAGCAGTTCTTC,-,TRBV7-2,TRBJ2-1,-
CASSGTGGSLEQYF,TGCGCCAGCAGCGGGACAGGGGGGTCCCTCGAGCAGTACTTC,few,TRBV5-1,TRBJ2-7,TRBD1
CASSRGQGFGDTF,TGTGCCAGCAGCCGAGGACAGGGTTTTGGGGACACCTTC,-,TRBV7-9,TRBJ1-2,TRBD1
CASSQEVGKAFF,TGTGCCAGCAGCCAAGAAGTGGGCAAAGCTTTCTTT,-,TRBV3-1/TRBV3-2,TRBJ1-1,-
CASSLVAGPGLSGNTIYF,TGTGCCAGCAGCTTAGTAGCGGGGCCAGGCCTCTCTGGAAACACCATATATTTT,-,TRBV7-9,TRBJ1-3,-
CASSPGFPSSYEQYF,TGTGCCAGCAGCCCAGGGTTCCCGAGCTCCTACGAGCAGTACTTC,-,TRBV28,TRBJ2-7,-
CASSRLLAQSTDTQYF,TGTGCCAGCAGCCGTCTACTAGCCCAGAGCACAGATACGCAGTATTTT,-,TRBV7-9,TRBJ2-3,-
CASSFYRGNGYTF,TGTGCCAGCAGTTTTTACAGGGGGAATGGCTACACCTTC,once,TRBV28,TRBJ1-2,TRBD1
CASRGTRGFSYNEQFF,TGTGCCAGCCGCGGGACTAGGGGATTCTCCTACAATGAGCAGTTCTTC,-,TRBV28,TRBJ2-1,TRBD2
CASSLSGNGQPQHF,TGTGCCAGCAGCTTGTCAGGGAACGGTCAGCCCCAGCATTTT,-,TRBV5-4,TRBJ1-5,-
CASSGGSSYEQYF,TGTGCCAGCAGCGGCGGATCTTCCTACGAGCAGTACTTC,-,TRBV9,TRBJ2-7,-
CASSSRLAGEADTQYF,TGTGCCAGCAGCTCCAGACTAGCGGGAGAAGCAGATACGCAGTATTTT,once,TRBV9,TRBJ2-3,TRBD2
CASSLGLSSYNEQFF,TGTGCCAGCAGTTTAGGTCTGAGCTCCTACAATGAGCAGTTCTTC,-,TRBV28,TRBJ2-1,-
CASSQDGLTQYF,TGTGCCAGCAGCCAAGATGGGCTAACTCAGTACTTC,few,TRBV4-2,TRBJ2-4,-
CASSLTDNYGYTF,TGTGCCAGCTCACTTACAGATAACTATGGCTACACCTTC,-,TRBV18,TRBJ1-2,-
CAWRVTSGSETQYF,TGTGCCTGGAGGGTGACTAGCGGGAGTGAGACCCAGTACTTC,-,TRBV30,TRBJ2-5,TRBD2
CASSYGTGARTEAFF,TGTGCCAGCAGTTATGGGACAGGGGCACGCACTGAAGCTTTCTTT,-,TRBV6-5,TRBJ1-1,TRBD1
CASSLQIDTQYF,TGCGCCAGCAGCTTGCAGATAGATACGCAGTATTTT,-,TRBV5-1,TRBJ2-3,-
CASSSRTGEDASYNEQFF,TGCGCCAGCAGCTCCCGGACAGGTGAGGATGCCTCCTACAATGAGCAGTTCTTC,-,TRBV5-1,TRBJ2-1,TRBD1